This paragraph covers one T cell receptor beta chain sequence. The data derive from a study of blood T cell repertoires in COVID-19. At the level of the study: Collection of acute and convalescent COVID-19 samples took place in the United States, Italy and Spain.

Per the authors' pipeline: Scientists estimated how many nucleated cells there were by amplifying reference gene primers. Using immunoSEQ multiplex PCR, the repertoire was profiled, and TCRdb retains in-frame clones only, with some absent. Clone size and V and J calls were adopted from that table, with D and trimming inferred from the DNA. The sample lists approximately 140,000 clones, 84% occurring once. The V and J ends lost 2 bases and 2 bases respectively, with 11 bases between them. The germline gives CDR1 MNHNS, CDR2 SASEGT. The CDR3 extends over 15 amino acids. The V gene is TRBV6-1, the J gene TRBJ2-3; D uncertain. The receptor's source is a human donor in a cohort sampled during active COVID-19. The sequenced material came from peripheral blood. CDR3 loop: CASSETHHYTDTQYF. In nucleotides, the CDR3 is TGTGCCAGCAGTGAAACACACCATTACACAGATACGCAGTATTTT.